This T cell receptor beta chain was obtained from a study of blood T cells in healthy people across ages. Primed by a sample-barcoded 5' primer and a J-beta primer mix, a second PCR proceeded for about 7 to 11 cycles. Each CDR3 protein gets one entry after TCRdb re-called the 5' RACE reads with MiXCR. The sample lists fewer than 2,000,000 distinct CDR3 sequences, about 35% occurring once. V dropped 6 bases and J dropped 2 bases, with 7 bases sitting between them. The CDR3 is 13 residues long. In germline, CDR1 is MDHEN, CDR2 SYDVKM. This clonotype was counted only a few times. The antigen is not known. Study outcomes and limitations: In long-lived donors, naive CD4+ cell counts and diversity exceeded those of aged donors.

The genes are TRBV28 and TRBJ2-2, with D unresolved. Specimen: blood. This sequence was found in a woman in her 30s in good health. The CDR3 loop is CASRRLNTGELFF. As DNA, the CDR3 is TGTGCCAGCAGAAGGCTAAACACCGGGGAGCTGTTTTTT.